A single T cell receptor beta chain is shown here with its context. The junction shows a germline mismatch at one end, possibly a read error. This sample is drawn from a study of Graves' ophthalmopathy and Graves' hyperthyroidism. RNA transcripts were the template, and TCR beta CDR3 regions were amplified from them. First-round RT-PCR relied on HTBI primers, and a second-round multiplex PCR came next. TCRdb re-derived calls from the multiplex PCR reads in MiXCR, one entry per CDR3 protein. The profile covers hundreds of thousands of distinct CDR3 sequences, with more than 40% appearing a single time and about 3.3% taken by the ten largest. Germline CDR1 and CDR2: ENHRY and SYGVKD. This CDR3 is built from 12 residues.

Material: peripheral blood. The chain carries TRBV10-3 and TRBJ2-2; the D gene is possibly TRBD2 (5 bases). This clonotype was sampled from an adult man with Graves' ophthalmopathy. CDR3 residues: CAISEELGELLF. The DNA of the CDR3 is TGTGCCATCAGTGAGGAACTCGGGGAGCTGCTTTTT.